This T cell receptor (beta chain) was captured in a study of PD-L1 blockade in urothelial cancer. As for the study in general: Male sex and bladder-origin urothelial cancer characterized about 85% of the 29 patients. Blood samples had a median of around 150,000 T cells. Study-level points and caveats: Better survival was forecast by a pretreatment blood TCR clonality below the median.

Regarding time point: pretreatment peripheral blood. This CDR3 region has 13 residues. CDR1 and CDR2 from the germline V gene are MDHEN and SYDVKM. Trimming shortened V by 8 bases and J by 5 bases, and 15 bases separated the two germline ends. Generated by immunoSEQ multiplex PCR, the TCRdb table keeps only in-frame clones and is missing some. This sample has 70,000 to 80,000 clones, with over 80% found just once. As regards this clone: Its antigen remains unidentified.

The source was PBMCs, collected around atezolizumab (anti-PD-L1) treatment. The sequence was collected from a man aged 35-49 years with urothelial cancer. V usage is TRBV28 and J usage is TRBJ2-5; D is perhaps TRBD2 (6 bases). The CDR3 region has the DNA TGTGCCAGCCGCCGAGGAGGGCGGGAGACCCAGTACTTC. It codes for CASRRGGRETQYF. Based on the CDR3 plus reference TRBV28 and TRBJ2-5, the full variable domain is DVKVTQSSRYLVKRTGEKVFLECVQDMDHENMFWYRQDPGLGLRLIYFSYDVKMKEKGDIPEGYSVSREKKERFSLILESASTNQTSMYLCASRRGGRETQYFGPGTRLLVL.